The following is a T cell receptor (beta chain) sequence with its context. Its antigen is not known. This entry belongs to a study of T-cell memory formation after mild COVID-19. Whole-study context: Among the donors, TCR clusters were largely specific to each donor. Broader study findings: Some responding clones appeared in pre-infection memory, suggesting cross-reactive memory joined. Day 15 to 85 contracting clones showed balanced CD4/CD8; later expanders leaned CD4+.

Germline V lookup: CDR1 MGHRA, CDR2 YSYEKL. V was pared by 1 base and J by 2 bases, with 10 bases between. CDR3 length: 15 residues. TCR alpha and TCR beta cDNA libraries with sample barcodes and UMIs came from 5'RACE using constant-segment primers. TCRdb itself ran the 5' RACE reads through MiXCR, one entry per CDR3 protein. The data contain about 560,000 distinct CDR3 sequences, roughly 20% of them seen just once; the ten biggest clones take up around 7.7%. The gene calls are TRBV4-1 and TRBJ2-3; D uncertain. The source of this sequence is an adult woman who had mild COVID-19 (a few samples of this study predate the infection). Cell type and time point are not known. The sequenced sample consisted of PBMCs or a T cell subset sorted from them (not recorded which). CDR3: CASSQGSADTDTQYF. The DNA of the CDR3 is TGCGCCAGCAGCCAAGGAAGTGCGGACACAGATACGCAGTATTTT.